This T cell receptor beta chain appears in the sequencing data of a study of CD8 T cells in ankylosing spondylitis. For TCR beta, libraries came from quantitative 5'-RACE with molecular barcodes. TCRdb re-derived calls from the 5' RACE reads in MiXCR, one entry per CDR3 protein. The table includes 220,000 or so distinct CDR3 sequences, around 18% detected once. Findings of the study overall: A CD8+ phenotype characterized the disease-linked clones, which were relatively rare in peripheral blood. Seemingly characteristic of ankylosing spondylitis blood was a TCR beta motif consisting of eight highly homologous variants.

V was pared by 3 bases and J by 6 bases, with 11 bases between. The CDR3 runs to 12 residues. From germline, CDR1 is SQVTM and CDR2 ANQGSEA. This clonotype was detected many times. As yet, its antigen is unknown. The origin of this receptor is a male donor with ankylosing spondylitis. The V and J genes are TRBV29-1 and TRBJ1-1, with D perhaps TRBD1 (5 bases). Material: blood, either unsorted or a sorted T cell fraction (not recorded which). CDR3 region: CSVEGRDAEAFF. The DNA of the CDR3 is TGCAGCGTTGAGGGCAGGGACGCTGAAGCTTTCTTT.